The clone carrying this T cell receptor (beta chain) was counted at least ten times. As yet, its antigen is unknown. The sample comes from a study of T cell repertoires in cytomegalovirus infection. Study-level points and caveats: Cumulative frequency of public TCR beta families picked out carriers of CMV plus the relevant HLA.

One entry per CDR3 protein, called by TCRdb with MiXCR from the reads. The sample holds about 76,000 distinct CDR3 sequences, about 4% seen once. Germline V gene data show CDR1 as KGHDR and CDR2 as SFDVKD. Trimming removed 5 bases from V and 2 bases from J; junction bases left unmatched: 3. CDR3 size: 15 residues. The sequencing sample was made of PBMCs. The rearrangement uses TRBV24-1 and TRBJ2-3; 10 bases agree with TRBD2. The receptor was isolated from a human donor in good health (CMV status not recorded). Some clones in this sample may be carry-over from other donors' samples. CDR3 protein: CATSGTSGDTDTQYF. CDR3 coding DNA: TGTGCCACCAGTGGAACTAGCGGGGACACAGATACGCAGTATTTT.